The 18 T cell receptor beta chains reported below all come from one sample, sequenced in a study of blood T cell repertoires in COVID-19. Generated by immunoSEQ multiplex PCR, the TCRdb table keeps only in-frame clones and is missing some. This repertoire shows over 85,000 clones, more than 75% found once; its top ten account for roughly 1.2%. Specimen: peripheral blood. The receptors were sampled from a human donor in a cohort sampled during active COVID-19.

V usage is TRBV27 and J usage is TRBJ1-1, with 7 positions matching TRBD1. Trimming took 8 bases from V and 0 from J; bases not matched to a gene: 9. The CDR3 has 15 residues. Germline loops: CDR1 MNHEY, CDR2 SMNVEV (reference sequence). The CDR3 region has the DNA TGTGCCAGCGAAACCCGACAGGGACTGAACACTGAAGCTTTCTTT. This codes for CASETRQGLNTEAFF.

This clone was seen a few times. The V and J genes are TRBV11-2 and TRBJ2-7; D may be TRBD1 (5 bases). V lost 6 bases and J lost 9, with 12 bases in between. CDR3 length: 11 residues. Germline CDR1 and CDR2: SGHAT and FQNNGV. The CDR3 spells CASRDSVWQYF. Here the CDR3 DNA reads TGTGCCAGCAGAGACAGTGTCTGGCAGTACTTC. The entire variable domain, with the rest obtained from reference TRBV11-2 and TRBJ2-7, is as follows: EAGVAQSPRYKIIEKRQSVAFWCNPISGHATLYWYQQILGQGPKLLIQFQNNGVVDDSQLPKDRFSAERLKGVDSTLKIQPAKLEDSAVYLCASRDSVWQYFGPGTRLTVT.

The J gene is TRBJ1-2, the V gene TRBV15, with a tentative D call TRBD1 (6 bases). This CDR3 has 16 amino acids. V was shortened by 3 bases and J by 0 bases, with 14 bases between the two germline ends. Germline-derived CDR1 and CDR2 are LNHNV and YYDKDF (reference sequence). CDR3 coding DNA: TGTGCCACCAGCAGGTCCCGGGACACACCTAACTATGGCTACACCTTC. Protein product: CATSRSRDTPNYGYTF.

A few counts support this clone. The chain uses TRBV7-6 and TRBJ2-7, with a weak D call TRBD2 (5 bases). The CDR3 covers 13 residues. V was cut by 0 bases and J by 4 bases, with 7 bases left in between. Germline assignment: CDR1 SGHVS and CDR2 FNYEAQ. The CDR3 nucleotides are TGTGCCAGCAGCTTAGCGGGCGGGTACGAGCAGTACTTC. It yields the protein CASSLAGGYEQYF. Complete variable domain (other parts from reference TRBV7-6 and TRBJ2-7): GAGVSQSPRYKVTKRGQDVALRCDPISGHVSLYWYRQALGQGPEFLTYFNYEAQQDKSGLPNDRFSAERPEGSISTLTIQRTEQRDSAMYRCASSLAGGYEQYFGPGTRLTVT.

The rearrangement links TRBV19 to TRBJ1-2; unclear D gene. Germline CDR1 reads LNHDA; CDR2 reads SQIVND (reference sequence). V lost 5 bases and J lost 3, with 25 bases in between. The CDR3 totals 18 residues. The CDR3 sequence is CASSPLEGRPSRYYGYTF. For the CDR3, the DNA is TGTGCCAGTAGTCCCCTTGAGGGCCGTCCGTCTCGTTACTATGGCTACACCTTC.

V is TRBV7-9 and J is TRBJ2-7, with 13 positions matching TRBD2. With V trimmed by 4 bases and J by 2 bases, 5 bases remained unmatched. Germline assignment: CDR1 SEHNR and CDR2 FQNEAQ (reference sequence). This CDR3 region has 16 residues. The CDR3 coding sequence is TGTGCCAGCAGCTCCGGGACTAGCGGGATCACCTACGAGCAGTACTTC. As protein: CASSSGTSGITYEQYF.

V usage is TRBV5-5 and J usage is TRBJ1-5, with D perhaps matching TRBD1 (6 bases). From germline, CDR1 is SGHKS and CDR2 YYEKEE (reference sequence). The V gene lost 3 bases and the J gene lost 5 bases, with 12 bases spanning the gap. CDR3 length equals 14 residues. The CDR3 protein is CASSSEGVDQPQHF. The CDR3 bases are TGTGCCAGCAGCTCTGAGGGGGTGGATCAGCCCCAGCATTTT.

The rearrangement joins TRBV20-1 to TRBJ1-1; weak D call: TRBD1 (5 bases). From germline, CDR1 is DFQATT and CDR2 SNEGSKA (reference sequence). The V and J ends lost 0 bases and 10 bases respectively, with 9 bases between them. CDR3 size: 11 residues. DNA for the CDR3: TGCAGTGCTAGAGAGTGGGGGGGAGCTTTCTTT. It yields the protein CSAREWGGAFF.

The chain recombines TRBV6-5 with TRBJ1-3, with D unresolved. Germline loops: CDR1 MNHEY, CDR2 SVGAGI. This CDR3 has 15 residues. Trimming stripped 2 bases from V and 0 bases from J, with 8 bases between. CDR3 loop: CASSYGGASGNTIYF. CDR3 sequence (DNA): TGTGCCAGCAGTTACGGCGGAGCCTCTGGAAACACCATATATTTT.

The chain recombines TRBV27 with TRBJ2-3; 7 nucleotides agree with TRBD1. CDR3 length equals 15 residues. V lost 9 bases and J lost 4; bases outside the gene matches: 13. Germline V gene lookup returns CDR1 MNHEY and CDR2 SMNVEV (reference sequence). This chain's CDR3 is CASSLGGSGADTQYF. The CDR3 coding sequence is TGTGCCAGTTCTTTAGGGGGCTCCGGAGCAGATACGCAGTATTTT.

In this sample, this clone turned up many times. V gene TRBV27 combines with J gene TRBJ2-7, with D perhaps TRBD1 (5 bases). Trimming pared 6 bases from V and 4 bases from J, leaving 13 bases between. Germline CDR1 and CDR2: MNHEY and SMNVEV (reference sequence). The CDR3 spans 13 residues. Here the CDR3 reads CASRGLSTYEQYF. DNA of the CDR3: TGTGCCAGCAGGGGGCTCTCTACTTACGAGCAGTACTTC.

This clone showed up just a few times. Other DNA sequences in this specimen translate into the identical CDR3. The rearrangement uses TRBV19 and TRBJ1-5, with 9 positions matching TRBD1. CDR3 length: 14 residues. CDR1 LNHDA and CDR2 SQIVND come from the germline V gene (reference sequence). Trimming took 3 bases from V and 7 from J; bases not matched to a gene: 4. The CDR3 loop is CASSIGQGNQPQHF. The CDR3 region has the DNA TGTGCCAGTAGTATCGGACAGGGGAACCAGCCCCAGCATTTT. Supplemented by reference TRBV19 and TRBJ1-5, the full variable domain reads DGGITQSPKYLFRKEGQNVTLSCEQNLNHDAMYWYRQDPGQGLRLIYYSQIVNDFQKGDIAEGYSVSREKKESFPLTVTSAQKNPTAFYLCASSIGQGNQPQHFGDGTRLSIL.

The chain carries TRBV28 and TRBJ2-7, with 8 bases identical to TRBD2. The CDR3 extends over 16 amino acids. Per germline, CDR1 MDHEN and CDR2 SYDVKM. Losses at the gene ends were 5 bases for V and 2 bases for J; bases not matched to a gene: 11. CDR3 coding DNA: TGTGCCAGCAGTGTCCCAGGGACTAGGGGACCCTACGAGCAGTACTTC. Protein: CASSVPGTRGPYEQYF. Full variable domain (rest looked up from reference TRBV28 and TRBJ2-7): DVKVTQSSRYLVKRTGEKVFLECVQDMDHENMFWYRQDPGLGLRLIYFSYDVKMKEKGDIPEGYSVSREKKERFSLILESASTNQTSMYLCASSVPGTRGPYEQYFGPGTRLTVT.

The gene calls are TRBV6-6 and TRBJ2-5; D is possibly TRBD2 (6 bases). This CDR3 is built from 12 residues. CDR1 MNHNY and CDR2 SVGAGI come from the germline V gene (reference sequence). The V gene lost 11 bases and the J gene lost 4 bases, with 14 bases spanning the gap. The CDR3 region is CASSVGGETQYF. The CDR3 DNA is TGTGCCTCCTCGGTGGGAGGAGAGACCCAGTACTTC.

The CDR3 DNA sequence: TGTGCCAGCAGTTTCGGGGGGCAAGAGACCCAGTACTTC. It codes for CASSFGGQETQYF. The V and J genes are TRBV28 and TRBJ2-5; 7 nucleotides line up with TRBD2. J gave up 2 bases and V 3 bases, and 0 bases lay outside the gene matches. Germline V lookup: CDR1 MDHEN, CDR2 SYDVKM. The CDR3 is 13 amino acids.

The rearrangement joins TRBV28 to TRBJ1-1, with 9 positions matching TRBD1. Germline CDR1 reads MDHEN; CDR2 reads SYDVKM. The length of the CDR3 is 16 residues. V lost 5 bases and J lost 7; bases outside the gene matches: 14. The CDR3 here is CASSTPGTGRPGEAFF. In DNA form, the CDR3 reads TGTGCCAGCAGTACCCCCGGGACAGGGAGGCCCGGTGAAGCTTTCTTT.

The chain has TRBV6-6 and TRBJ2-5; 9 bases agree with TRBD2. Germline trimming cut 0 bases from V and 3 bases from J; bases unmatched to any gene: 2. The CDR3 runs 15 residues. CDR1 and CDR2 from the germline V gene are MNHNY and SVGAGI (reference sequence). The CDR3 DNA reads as TGTGCCAGCAGTTACTCGAGACTAGCGGAAGAGACCCAGTACTTC. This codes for CASSYSRLAEETQYF.

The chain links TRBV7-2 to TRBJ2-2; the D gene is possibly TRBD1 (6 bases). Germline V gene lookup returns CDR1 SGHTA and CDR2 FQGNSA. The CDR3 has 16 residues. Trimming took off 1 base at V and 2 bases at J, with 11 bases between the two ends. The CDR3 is CASSLGGRINTGELFF. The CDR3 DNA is TGTGCCAGCAGCTTAGGGGGGCGGATTAACACCGGGGAGCTGTTTTTT.